These T cell receptor beta chains were read from a single sample in a study of regulatory T cells in long-lasting Graves disease. TCRdb analysed the multiplex PCR reads with MiXCR anew, one entry per CDR3 protein. The sample carries roughly 520,000 distinct CDR3 sequences, 12% recorded once. The sample was also reused in another study, on T cells in Graves' hyperthyroidism and ophthalmopathy.

This specimen consisted of peripheral blood mononuclear cells (PBMCs), obtained at new diagnosis, from a patient treated with antithyroid drugs. The receptors were gathered from a young woman with Graves disease. CDR3s include the opening cysteine and the closing phenylalanine or tryptophan. Fields, in order: V gene, J gene, D gene, clone size, CDR3 DNA, CDR3 protein. The D gene is left open where the match is weak. Clone size appears in some rows only: once, few, many, or a class for an expanded clone.

TRBV20-1	TRBJ1-1	NA	NA	TGCAGTGCTAGAGATCCCAGGAGTAACACTGAAGCTCTCTTT	CSARDPRSNTEALF
TRBV20-1	TRBJ1-3	NA	many	TGCAGTGCTAGCTCCGGGACGGCGCATAACACCATATATTTT	CSASSGTAHNTIYF
TRBV24-1	TRBJ2-2	NA	many	TGTGCCACCAGTGATTTGGGGCAGGAGAACACCGGGGAGCTGTTTTTT	CATSDLGQENTGELFF
TRBV28	TRBJ2-7	NA	many	TGTGCCAGCAGTTTGGACCCACGGACCTCCTACGAGCAGTACTTC	CASSLDPRTSYEQYF
TRBV3-1	TRBJ1-1	NA	NA	TGTGCCAGCAGCCATGGTAGGAAGAACACTGAAGCTTTCTTT	CASSHGRKNTEAFF
TRBV24-1	TRBJ1-2	NA	many	TGTGCCACCAGTGATCTTGGGCGGTCCTATGGCTACACCTTC	CATSDLGRSYGYTF
TRBV7-9	TRBJ2-1	NA	many	TGTGCCAGCAGCCGAAAGGGCCCAACCTACAATGAGCAGTTCTTC	CASSRKGPTYNEQFF
TRBV7-3	TRBJ2-1	TRBD2	NA	TGTGCCAGCAGCCCACCTGGGACTAGCGGGAGGGTGGTGGGCAATGAGCAGTTCTTC	CASSPPGTSGRVVGNEQFF
TRBV6-2/TRBV6-3	TRBJ2-3	NA	many	TGTGCCAACGGGCTCCCCGGACGCACAGATACGCAGTATTTT	CANGLPGRTDTQYF
TRBV6-2/TRBV6-3	TRBJ2-3	NA	many	TGTGCCAGCAGTGTAGGTTCTGGGGCGCAGTATTTT	CASSVGSGAQYF
TRBV6-1	TRBJ2-6	TRBD1	many	TGTGCCAGCAGCAAAACCGGGACAGCGAACTCTGGGGCCAACGTCCTGACTTTC	CASSKTGTANSGANVLTF
TRBV5-1	TRBJ2-2	TRBD2	many	TGCGCCAGCCGAGCTGGGACTAGCTACACCGGGGAGCTGTTTTTT	CASRAGTSYTGELFF
TRBV11-2	TRBJ1-3	TRBD1	many	TGTGCCAGCAACATCGACAGGGGGACTGGAAACACCATATATTTT	CASNIDRGTGNTIYF
TRBV2	TRBJ2-3	NA	few	TGTGCCAGCACCCCGGGACTCCGCACAGATACGCAGTATTTT	CASTPGLRTDTQYF
TRBV3-1	TRBJ1-2	NA	many	TGTGCCAGCAGCCAAGGTCAGGGCAACTATGGCTACACCTTC	CASSQGQGNYGYTF
TRBV19	TRBJ2-3	NA	NA	TGTGCCAGTAGTATTCCGGGATCCCCAGATACGCAGTATTTT	CASSIPGSPDTQYF
TRBV12-3/TRBV12-4	TRBJ2-1	TRBD2	many	TGTGCCAGCAGCGGGAGGAGACCTTACAATGAGCAGTTCTTC	CASSGRRPYNEQFF
TRBV2	TRBJ2-1	NA	many	TGTGCCAGCACAGCCGAACCTTACAATGAGCAGTTCTTC	CASTAEPYNEQFF
TRBV18	TRBJ2-5	NA	few	TGTGCCAGCTCACCAACAGGGATTTTGGAGACCCAGTACTTC	CASSPTGILETQYF
TRBV11-2	TRBJ2-7	NA	NA	TGTGCCAGCAGCTTACGGAAGGGTAAAAGCTACGAGCAGTACTTC	CASSLRKGKSYEQYF
TRBV27	TRBJ2-3	NA	many	TGTGCCAGCAGAGCTAGCGGCACAGATACGCAGTATTTT	CASRASGTDTQYF
TRBV12-3/TRBV12-4	TRBJ2-7	TRBD1	NA	TGTGCCAGCAGCCCAAGATCCGCCGGGACAGGGTCGTGGGGCTCCTACGAGCAGTACTTC	CASSPRSAGTGSWGSYEQYF
TRBV28	TRBJ2-1	NA	NA	TGTGCCACCAGGGTAAATGAGCAGTTCTTC	CATRVNEQFF
TRBV11-3	TRBJ1-1	NA	many	TGTGCCAGCAGCTTAGAGAGAGACACTGAAGCTTTCTTT	CASSLERDTEAFF
TRBV2	TRBJ1-2	NA	many	TGTGCCAGCAGTGAATCCAGGGCGGGAGGCTACACCTTC	CASSESRAGGYTF
TRBV7-2	TRBJ2-1	NA	many	TGTGCCAGCAGTCCAGGGCCCAGGGGTACCTACAATGAGCAGTTCTTC	CASSPGPRGTYNEQFF
TRBV3-1	TRBJ2-2	TRBD2	many	TGTGCCAGCAGCCAGGGGACTAGCGGCCTTAACACCGGGGAGCTGTTTTTT	CASSQGTSGLNTGELFF
TRBV4-1	TRBJ2-7	NA	NA	TGCGCCAGCAGCCCCACAGGGTATTCCTACGAGCAGTACTTC	CASSPTGYSYEQYF
TRBV6-1	TRBJ2-7	NA	NA	TGTGCCAGCAGTGAAGCATGGGGGAGAGGGGGCGAGCAGTACTTC	CASSEAWGRGGEQYF
TRBV12-3/TRBV12-4	TRBJ1-6	NA	many	TGTGCCAGCAACCCGGGGCTTTATAATTCACCCCTCCACTTT	CASNPGLYNSPLHF
TRBV28	TRBJ2-3	NA	NA	TGTGCCAGCAGTCCCAGGGTGGCAGGGCTGATTCGCACAGATACGCAGTATTTT	CASSPRVAGLIRTDTQYF
TRBV5-4	TRBJ2-4	NA	NA	TGTGCCAGCAGCTTGGGGCCAGCCAAAAACATTCAGTACTTC	CASSLGPAKNIQYF
TRBV27	TRBJ1-2	NA	many	TGTGCCAGCAGCAAGTCGACAGGATTGAATGGCTACACCTTC	CASSKSTGLNGYTF
TRBV15	TRBJ1-6	NA	many	TGTGCCACTCGGAAGCGGGACCGTTGGGAGCCCCTCCACTTT	CATRKRDRWEPLHF
TRBV7-9	TRBJ2-3	TRBD1	many	TGTGCCAGCAGCTGCGGGACAGGGGGCACAGATACGCAGTATTTT	CASSCGTGGTDTQYF
TRBV29-1	TRBJ2-7	NA	many	TGCAGCGTTCGAGAGGACAGATCGCAGTACTTC	CSVREDRSQYF
TRBV12-3/TRBV12-4	TRBJ1-2	NA	many	TGTGCCAGCAGTCCCTATGGGGCCCAGCGTAAAAACTATGGCTACACCTTC	CASSPYGAQRKNYGYTF
TRBV19	TRBJ2-3	NA	NA	TGTGCCAGTAGTATCGGCGGGAACACAGATACGCAGTATTTT	CASSIGGNTDTQYF
TRBV6-1	TRBJ2-7	NA	many	TGTGCCAGCAGGGAAACAGACAGGCCAGCCTACGAGCAGTACTTC	CASRETDRPAYEQYF
TRBV7-8	TRBJ1-3	NA	many	TGTGCCAGCAGCCCTGTTGGTCGGGTTTGGCGTGGAAACACCATATATTTT	CASSPVGRVWRGNTIYF
TRBV2	TRBJ2-6	TRBD1	many	TGTGCCAGCAGGCGACAGGGGACGCCTGGGGCCAACGTCCTGACTTTC	CASRRQGTPGANVLTF
TRBV7-9	TRBJ2-1	NA	few	TGTGCCAGCAGCTTAGCTCGTTTAGCCTACAATGAGCAGTTCTTC	CASSLARLAYNEQFF